A selection of T cell receptor beta chains follows, all from one sample in a study of cytomegalovirus exposure and HLA in healthy donors. Here immunoSEQ multiplex PCR was the method, and the copy in TCRdb shows in-frame clones only, minus some. The profile covers roughly 100,000 clones, with 85% to 90% appearing a single time and roughly 4.2% taken by the ten largest. Input material: PBMCs. These TCRs come from a woman under 30 in good health and CMV-seropositive. The CDR3 runs from the conserved cysteine through the conserved F or W. A D gene is named only where the DNA matches it firmly. Part of the rows lack a size; the others show once, few, many or a class for expanded clones.

J gene: TRBJ2-7; clone size: .; V gene: TRBV11-3; D gene: .; CDR3 DNA: TGTGCCAGCACCTTCCGGGGGGCCTCCTACGAGCAGTACTTC; CDR3 protein: CASTFRGASYEQYF
J gene: TRBJ1-1; clone size: .; V gene: TRBV7-8; D gene: .; CDR3 DNA: TGTGCCAGCAGCCGCGCGACTGAAACTGAAGCTTTCTTT; CDR3 protein: CASSRATETEAFF
J gene: TRBJ2-2; clone size: .; V gene: TRBV7-9; D gene: .; CDR3 DNA: TGTGCCAGCAGCTTAAAAGCGACGAACACCGGGGAGCTGTTTTTT; CDR3 protein: CASSLKATNTGELFF
J gene: TRBJ1-5; clone size: .; V gene: TRBV7-8; D gene: .; CDR3 DNA: TGTGCCAGCAGTCCCCGGGAGAAGCCCCAGCATTTT; CDR3 protein: CASSPREKPQHF
J gene: TRBJ1-1; clone size: .; V gene: TRBV28; D gene: .; CDR3 DNA: TGTGCCAGCAGTCCCGGGGGTGGGGACACTGAAGCTTTCTTT; CDR3 protein: CASSPGGGDTEAFF
J gene: TRBJ2-1; clone size: .; V gene: TRBV11-2; D gene: .; CDR3 DNA: TGTGCCAGCAGCCCGCGACAGTACAATGAGCAGTTCTTC; CDR3 protein: CASSPRQYNEQFF
J gene: TRBJ2-1; clone size: once; V gene: TRBV19; D gene: TRBD2; CDR3 DNA: TGTGCCAGTAGTCCTTTGACTAGCGTCTACAATGAGCAGTTCTTC; CDR3 protein: CASSPLTSVYNEQFF
J gene: TRBJ1-4; clone size: .; V gene: TRBV9; D gene: .; CDR3 DNA: TGTGCCAGTACGGGTGGCAGGGGTGATGAAAAACTGTTTTTT; CDR3 protein: CASTGGRGDEKLFF
J gene: TRBJ1-4; clone size: once; V gene: TRBV28; D gene: .; CDR3 DNA: TGTGCCAGCAGCCCGCCGGCAACTAATGAAAAACTGTTTTTT; CDR3 protein: CASSPPATNEKLFF
J gene: TRBJ2-7; clone size: .; V gene: TRBV4-1; D gene: .; CDR3 DNA: TGCGCCAGCAGCCAGGGGCCCTCCTACGAGCAGTACTTC; CDR3 protein: CASSQGPSYEQYF
J gene: TRBJ2-5; clone size: once; V gene: TRBV18; D gene: TRBD1; CDR3 DNA: TGTGCCAGCTCACCCCGGACAGGGGCACCCCGGGAGGAGGAGACCCAGTACTTC; CDR3 protein: CASSPRTGAPREEETQYF
J gene: TRBJ2-1; clone size: .; V gene: TRBV14; D gene: .; CDR3 DNA: TGTGCCAGCAGCCCAGCTCGAGGCGGGGCAGTTAATGAGCAGTTCTTC; CDR3 protein: CASSPARGGAVNEQFF
J gene: TRBJ2-7; clone size: .; V gene: TRBV10-2; D gene: .; CDR3 DNA: TGCGCCAGCATTAGACAGGCGGGGGTGTACGAGCAGTACTTC; CDR3 protein: CASIRQAGVYEQYF
J gene: TRBJ1-2; clone size: .; V gene: TRBV11-1; D gene: .; CDR3 DNA: TGTGCCAGCAGCCCCCGTGGAGGGTGGAACTATGGCTACACCTTC; CDR3 protein: CASSPRGGWNYGYTF
J gene: TRBJ1-2; clone size: .; V gene: TRBV6-5; D gene: TRBD1; CDR3 DNA: TGTGCCAGCAGCGGGACAGGGGGTTCCTATGGCTACACCTTC; CDR3 protein: CASSGTGGSYGYTF
J gene: TRBJ1-1; clone size: .; V gene: TRBV6-1; D gene: .; CDR3 DNA: TGTGCCAGCAGTGAATGGGAGGGGAACACTGAAGCTTTCTTT; CDR3 protein: CASSEWEGNTEAFF
J gene: TRBJ2-7; clone size: .; V gene: TRBV7-6; D gene: .; CDR3 DNA: TGTGCCAGCAGCTTCGAGGGAGGTCCCTACGAGCAGTACTTC; CDR3 protein: CASSFEGGPYEQYF
J gene: TRBJ2-5; clone size: once; V gene: TRBV7-2; D gene: TRBD2; CDR3 DNA: TGTGCCAGCAGCTGGTTTGCTAGCGGGAAAGCCCAGTACTTC; CDR3 protein: CASSWFASGKAQYF
J gene: TRBJ1-5; clone size: .; V gene: TRBV27; D gene: .; CDR3 DNA: TGTGCCAGCAGTTTACATCGGGATCAGCCCCAGCATTTT; CDR3 protein: CASSLHRDQPQHF
J gene: TRBJ2-6; clone size: few; V gene: TRBV9; D gene: TRBD2; CDR3 DNA: TGTGCCAGCAGCCGGACTAGCGGGAGCCCGATTTCCTCTGGGGCCAACGTCCTGACTTTC; CDR3 protein: CASSRTSGSPISSGANVLTF
J gene: TRBJ1-5; clone size: .; V gene: TRBV6-5; D gene: TRBD1; CDR3 DNA: TGTGCCAGCAGACCTGGGACAGGGCTTAATCAGCCCCAGCATTTT; CDR3 protein: CASRPGTGLNQPQHF
J gene: TRBJ2-1; clone size: once; V gene: TRBV7-9; D gene: .; CDR3 DNA: TGTGCCAGCAGTACTAGCCGACAGAGCTCCTACAATGAGCAGTTCTTC; CDR3 protein: CASSTSRQSSYNEQFF
J gene: TRBJ2-2; clone size: .; V gene: TRBV9; D gene: .; CDR3 DNA: TGTGCCAGCAGCGAAAACCTGGGGAGCTACACCGGGGAGCTGTTTTTT; CDR3 protein: CASSENLGSYTGELFF
J gene: TRBJ2-2; clone size: once; V gene: TRBV5-4; D gene: .; CDR3 DNA: TGTGCCAGCAGCCCGGCGGATAGTCGGGACACCGGGGAGCTGTTTTTT; CDR3 protein: CASSPADSRDTGELFF
J gene: TRBJ2-1; clone size: .; V gene: TRBV4-1; D gene: .; CDR3 DNA: TGCGCCAGCAGCCCTACAAGCGGGCCGGGCTCCTACAATGAGCAGTTCTTC; CDR3 protein: CASSPTSGPGSYNEQFF
J gene: TRBJ1-5; clone size: .; V gene: TRBV27; D gene: TRBD1; CDR3 DNA: TGTGCCAGCCGGGACAGGGTTAATGGCAATCAGCCCCAGCATTTT; CDR3 protein: CASRDRVNGNQPQHF
J gene: TRBJ1-2; clone size: few; V gene: TRBV15; D gene: .; CDR3 DNA: TGTGCCACCAGCAGTACAGGGAGTTATGGCTACACCTTC; CDR3 protein: CATSSTGSYGYTF
J gene: TRBJ1-2; clone size: .; V gene: TRBV13; D gene: TRBD1; CDR3 DNA: TGTGCCAGCAGCTTGGGTACTTCCAGGGGGGGCTACACCTTC; CDR3 protein: CASSLGTSRGGYTF
J gene: TRBJ2-5; clone size: .; V gene: TRBV5-4; D gene: TRBD2; CDR3 DNA: TGTGCCAGCAGCAAGAACGGGGGGTTGGGCCCAGAGACCCAGTACTTC; CDR3 protein: CASSKNGGLGPETQYF
J gene: TRBJ1-2; clone size: few; V gene: TRBV6-4; D gene: .; CDR3 DNA: TGTGCCAGCAGTGGCCCCGGACTGGATGGCTACACCTTC; CDR3 protein: CASSGPGLDGYTF
J gene: TRBJ2-2; clone size: .; V gene: TRBV11-3; D gene: TRBD1; CDR3 DNA: TGTGCCAGCAGCTTAGGGACAGGGCTCACCGGGGAGCTGTTTTTT; CDR3 protein: CASSLGTGLTGELFF
J gene: TRBJ2-2; clone size: .; V gene: TRBV2; D gene: TRBD1; CDR3 DNA: TGTGCCAGCCGGACAGGGGGCAACACCGGGGAGCTGTTTTTT; CDR3 protein: CASRTGGNTGELFF
J gene: TRBJ2-3; clone size: once; V gene: TRBV2; D gene: .; CDR3 DNA: TGTGCCAGCAGTATAACAGATACGCAGTATTTT; CDR3 protein: CASSITDTQYF
J gene: TRBJ1-3; clone size: .; V gene: TRBV25-1; D gene: .; CDR3 DNA: TGTGCCAGCAGTTCAGACACTGGAAACACCATATATTTT; CDR3 protein: CASSSDTGNTIYF
J gene: TRBJ1-5; clone size: .; V gene: TRBV29-1; D gene: TRBD1; CDR3 DNA: TGCAGCGTTATAATAGGGGGCGGAAATCAGCCCCAGCATTTT; CDR3 protein: CSVIIGGGNQPQHF
J gene: TRBJ2-1; clone size: .; V gene: TRBV28; D gene: TRBD1; CDR3 DNA: TGTGCCAGCAGTTTAAAAGTGTCCTGGGGACAGGGGGTTCCTATCTACAATGAGCAGTTCTTC; CDR3 protein: CASSLKVSWGQGVPIYNEQFF
J gene: TRBJ2-1; clone size: .; V gene: TRBV7-9; D gene: .; CDR3 DNA: TGTGCCAGCACCGGGAAGAACTACAATGAGCAGTTCTTC; CDR3 protein: CASTGKNYNEQFF
J gene: TRBJ2-7; clone size: .; V gene: TRBV2; D gene: .; CDR3 DNA: TGTGCCAGCAGTTTTTCCGAGCAGGGTTCCGAGCAGTACTTC; CDR3 protein: CASSFSEQGSEQYF
J gene: TRBJ1-1; clone size: .; V gene: TRBV21-1; D gene: .; CDR3 DNA: TGTGCCTCGGGGAGTAAGACCGCTGAAGCTTTCTTT; CDR3 protein: CASGSKTAEAFF
J gene: TRBJ1-2; clone size: once; V gene: TRBV27; D gene: TRBD1; CDR3 DNA: TGTGCCAGCAGTTACAGGGGCGGCTATGGCTACACCTTC; CDR3 protein: CASSYRGGYGYTF
J gene: TRBJ2-1; clone size: .; V gene: TRBV5-1; D gene: TRBD1; CDR3 DNA: TGCGCCAGCAGCTTGGTGGGACAGGGTAACTACAATGAGCAGTTCTTC; CDR3 protein: CASSLVGQGNYNEQFF
J gene: TRBJ2-1; clone size: .; V gene: TRBV28; D gene: .; CDR3 DNA: TGTGCCAGCAGTTTGCCCTACAGGGACTCCTACAATGAGCAGTTCTTC; CDR3 protein: CASSLPYRDSYNEQFF
J gene: TRBJ2-3; clone size: .; V gene: TRBV29-1; D gene: TRBD1; CDR3 DNA: TGCAGCGTAGCCTCCGGGACAGGGGTCGTTGATACGCAGTATTTT; CDR3 protein: CSVASGTGVVDTQYF
J gene: TRBJ2-3; clone size: once; V gene: TRBV6-1; D gene: TRBD2; CDR3 DNA: TGTGCCAGCAGTGAAACTAGCGGGGGGATCGCAGATACGCAGTATTTT; CDR3 protein: CASSETSGGIADTQYF
J gene: TRBJ2-7; clone size: once; V gene: TRBV11-3; D gene: TRBD1; CDR3 DNA: TGTGCCAGCAGCCCCCCGACGGGACAGTTCTCCCACGAGCAGTACTTC; CDR3 protein: CASSPPTGQFSHEQYF
J gene: TRBJ1-2; clone size: .; V gene: TRBV29-1; D gene: .; CDR3 DNA: TGCAGCGTTGAACGCCATTCGGGCTATGGCTACACCTTC; CDR3 protein: CSVERHSGYGYTF
J gene: TRBJ1-6; clone size: few; V gene: TRBV19; D gene: .; CDR3 DNA: TGTGCCAGTAGTTCGCGGTCCGATAATTCACCCCTCCACTTT; CDR3 protein: CASSSRSDNSPLHF
J gene: TRBJ1-1; clone size: many; V gene: TRBV29-1; D gene: TRBD1; CDR3 DNA: TGCAGCGTCCGACAGGGCTCAGGTGAAGCTTTCTTT; CDR3 protein: CSVRQGSGEAFF
J gene: TRBJ1-5; clone size: .; V gene: TRBV28; D gene: .; CDR3 DNA: TGTGCCAGCAGTTTTAGGACAGCCTATAGCAATCAGCCCCAGCATTTT; CDR3 protein: CASSFRTAYSNQPQHF
J gene: TRBJ1-2; clone size: .; V gene: TRBV9; D gene: .; CDR3 DNA: TGTGCCAGCAGCTTCAAGGACAGTTATGGCTACACCTTC; CDR3 protein: CASSFKDSYGYTF
J gene: TRBJ1-1; clone size: .; V gene: TRBV6-6; D gene: TRBD1; CDR3 DNA: TGTGCCAGCAGTTCCCTGACAGGGGATGAAGCTTTCTTT; CDR3 protein: CASSSLTGDEAFF
J gene: TRBJ2-3; clone size: .; V gene: TRBV10-3; D gene: TRBD1; CDR3 DNA: TGTGCCATCAGTGAATGGACAGGGAGCACAGATACGCAGTATTTT; CDR3 protein: CAISEWTGSTDTQYF